A single sample gave rise to the 22 T cell receptor beta chains below, sequenced in a study of cytomegalovirus exposure and HLA in healthy donors (dated 2017 in TCRdb). The receptor library was made with the immunoSEQ multiplex PCR assay. The multiplex PCR relied on a mix of 60 forward primers for TCR Vbeta segments and 13 reverse primers for TCR Jbeta segments. This immuneACCESS table, as held by TCRdb, lists in-frame sequences with V and J called but not all clones. Of the missing ones, under half trace to an unresolved V gene in checked studies; the others have no known cause. In all, the sample holds around 130,000 clones, and 70% to 80% of those were seen once. The ten largest clones take up 3.1% of the sample. Sequencing was carried out using PBMCs. These receptor sequences come from a man aged 30-40 years in good health and CMV-seronegative.

This chain links TRBV28 with TRBJ1-3, with D maybe TRBD1 (5 bases). CDR3 size: 14 residues. Germline CDR1 reads MDHEN; CDR2 reads SYDVKM. The V and J ends lost 3 bases and 4 bases respectively, with 10 bases between them. The CDR3 bases are TGTGCCAGCAGTTTTAGGGGAAGGGGAAACACCATATATTTT. It codes for CASSFRGRGNTIYF.

This clone was counted a few times. The CDR3 here is CASSAGGGHYNEQFF. CDR3 in DNA: TGTGCCAGCAGCGCCGGGGGTGGACACTACAATGAGCAGTTCTTC. The rearrangement joins TRBV5-4 to TRBJ2-1; TRBD2 is a possible D gene (6 bases). The germline V gene encodes CDR1 SGHNT and CDR2 YYREEE (reference sequence). V was pared by 4 bases and J by 3 bases, with 14 bases between. The CDR3 is made up of 15 amino acids.

The gene calls are TRBV13 and TRBJ1-2, with unresolved D. The CDR3 spans 17 residues. Trimming removed 3 bases at V and 0 bases at J, with 17 bases between. Germline lookup yields CDR1 PRHDT and CDR2 FYEKMQ (reference sequence). CDR3 in DNA: TGTGCCAGCAGCTTTTTGTCAGCGGGGATTTCTAACTATGGCTACACCTTC. Translation: CASSFLSAGISNYGYTF.

This chain links TRBV30 with TRBJ1-6; 8 nucleotides line up with TRBD1. This CDR3 has 15 amino acids. Germline V gene lookup returns CDR1 GTSNPN and CDR2 SVGIG (reference sequence). V was pared by 0 bases and J by 7 bases, with 5 bases of the junction left unmatched. CDR3 DNA: TGTGCCTGGAGTGTTGGACAGGGAAAAAATTCACCCCTCCACTTT. This translates into CAWSVGQGKNSPLHF.

This clone was seen a few times. This rearrangement joins TRBV7-2 to TRBJ1-1; D not certain. Trimming removed 3 bases from V and 1 base from J, with 12 bases in between. This CDR3 has 15 residues. Germline V gene data show CDR1 as SGHTA and CDR2 as FQGNSA. CDR3 residues: CASSFSSSGNTEAFF. As DNA, the CDR3 is TGTGCCAGCAGCTTCTCTAGCTCGGGGAACACTGAAGCTTTCTTT.

This clone was counted between two and nine times. This chain joins TRBV28 and TRBJ2-5; maybe TRBD1 (6 bases). Looked up from germline, CDR1 is MDHEN and CDR2 is SYDVKM. Trimming took 2 bases from V and 3 from J, leaving 13 bases between them. The CDR3 has 15 residues. The CDR3 protein is CASSLSGGHKETQYF. The CDR3 DNA is TGTGCCAGCAGTTTAAGTGGGGGACACAAAGAGACCCAGTACTTC. The full variable domain, rest sourced from reference TRBV28 and TRBJ2-5, is DVKVTQSSRYLVKRTGEKVFLECVQDMDHENMFWYRQDPGLGLRLIYFSYDVKMKEKGDIPEGYSVSREKKERFSLILESASTNQTSMYLCASSLSGGHKETQYFGPGTRLLVL.

CDR3 sequence: CASSLDGSGRLYNEQFF. The CDR3 nucleotides are TGTGCCAGCAGCTTAGATGGTAGCGGGAGGCTCTACAATGAGCAGTTCTTC. The chain employs TRBV7-9 and TRBJ2-1; TRBD2 aligns across 10 bases. CDR3 length equals 17 residues. The germline V gene encodes CDR1 SEHNR and CDR2 FQNEAQ (reference sequence). The V gene end was trimmed by 1 base and the J gene end by 3 bases; junction bases not matched to a gene: 6.

V usage is TRBV2 and J usage is TRBJ2-5; 9 nucleotides match TRBD2. The length of the CDR3 is 17 residues. V gave up 7 bases and J gave up 1 base; unmatched junction bases: 13. CDR1 and CDR2 (germline): SNHLY, FYNNEI. The CDR3 coding sequence is TGTGCCAGCACTGTGGGGGGGCTAGCGGGGACCCAAGAGACCCAGTACTTC. Translating gives CASTVGGLAGTQETQYF.

The CDR3 protein is CAWTPQTGGIGGYTF. The CDR3 nucleotides are TGTGCCTGGACTCCCCAGACAGGGGGTATAGGAGGCTACACCTTC. The chain joins TRBV30 to TRBJ1-2; 9 nucleotides match TRBD1. Germline V gene sequence: CDR1 GTSNPN, CDR2 SVGIG (reference sequence). Trimming removed 4 bases from V and 8 bases from J; junction bases left unmatched: 14. There are 15 residues in the CDR3.

The chain couples TRBV5-4 to TRBJ2-7; 7 nucleotides line up with TRBD2. The CDR3 covers 14 residues. After removal of 3 bases from V and 1 base from J, the junction contained 4 bases not matched to a gene. Per the germline V gene, CDR1 is SGHNT and CDR2 is YYREEE (reference sequence). In DNA, the CDR3 is TGTGCCAGCAGCTCTAGGGACTATTCCTACGAGCAGTACTTC. This sequence encodes CASSSRDYSYEQYF.

This chain connects TRBV14 to TRBJ2-5; D is undetermined. The germline V gene has CDR1 SGHDN and CDR2 FVKESK. The CDR3 consists of 14 residues. Trimming cost V 2 bases and J 1 base, with 8 bases left between them. CDR3 sequence: CASSQWQAQETQYF. As DNA, the CDR3 is TGTGCCAGCAGCCAATGGCAGGCCCAAGAGACCCAGTACTTC.

The rearrangement links TRBV6-5 to TRBJ1-5; D not resolved. The length of the CDR3 is 14 residues. V was shortened by 2 bases and J by 2 bases, with 7 bases between the two germline ends. Germline lookup yields CDR1 MNHEY and CDR2 SVGAGI. The CDR3, as DNA: TGTGCCAGCAGTTACGTCGCAGGCAATCAGCCCCAGCATTTT. Its protein is CASSYVAGNQPQHF.

The gene calls are TRBV6-5 and TRBJ1-4, with a weak D call TRBD1 (6 bases). This CDR3 contains 14 residues. The V end lost 7 bases, the J end lost 0 bases, and 9 bases lay between the germline ends. From germline, CDR1 is MNHEY and CDR2 SVGAGI. CDR3 amino acids: CASKGTTTNEKLFF. As DNA, the CDR3 is TGTGCCAGCAAAGGGACAACAACTAATGAAAAACTGTTTTTT.

The chain joins TRBV28 to TRBJ2-7, with unresolved D. The CDR3 spans 14 residues. V lost 5 bases to trimming and J lost 0 bases, with 11 bases between them. The V gene's germline CDR1 is MDHEN and CDR2 SYDVKM. CDR3 protein: CASSPHRNSYEQYF. As DNA, the CDR3 is TGTGCCAGCAGTCCTCACAGAAACTCCTACGAGCAGTACTTC.

This rearrangement joins TRBV28 to TRBJ1-1, with a possible D match to TRBD1 (6 bases). V lost 2 bases and J lost 1, with 8 bases in between. CDR1 is MDHEN and CDR2 is SYDVKM in the germline V gene. CDR3 length equals 14 residues. In nucleotides, the CDR3 is TGTGCCAGCAGTTTAGTGACAGGGAACACTGAAGCTTTCTTT. It is translated as CASSLVTGNTEAFF.

V gene TRBV18 combines with J gene TRBJ2-7; 8 bases fit TRBD1. Germline CDR1 is KGHSH and CDR2 is LQKENI. The CDR3 spans 13 residues. J gave up 5 bases and V 2 bases, and 2 bases lay outside the gene matches. CDR3 bases: TGTGCCAGCTCACCAATGACAGGGGACGAGCAGTACTTC. It translates to CASSPMTGDEQYF.

V and J are TRBV5-1 and TRBJ2-4; 8 bases match TRBD2. The CDR3 has 14 residues. CDR1 is SGHRS and CDR2 is YFSETQ in the germline V gene. The ends lost 4 bases at V and 7 bases at J; junction bases unmatched: 7. The CDR3, as DNA: TGCGCCAGCAGCATAAGCGGGAGCATGAACATTCAGTACTTC. It specifies CASSISGSMNIQYF.

The chain is built from TRBV5-1 and TRBJ2-4, with D possibly TRBD1 on 5 matching bases. The CDR3 runs to 13 residues. Trimming left V 2 bases short and J 4 bases short, with 7 bases between. CDR1 and CDR2 (germline): SGHRS, YFSETQ. Written as DNA, the CDR3 is TGCGCCAGCAGCTTTGACAGTAAAAACATTCAGTACTTC. Amino acids: CASSFDSKNIQYF.

This chain links TRBV6-6 with TRBJ1-5; D may be TRBD1 (6 bases). This CDR3 spans 15 amino acids. Germline values: CDR1 MNHNY, CDR2 SVGAGI (reference sequence). Trimming removed 4 bases at V and 0 bases at J, with 10 bases between. For the CDR3, the DNA is TGTGCCAGCAGTTGGCGACAGGTTAGCAATCAGCCCCAGCATTTT. Amino acids: CASSWRQVSNQPQHF.

The V gene is TRBV27, the J gene TRBJ2-7, with D tentatively TRBD1 (6 bases). The CDR3 sequence is 15 residues long. The germline V and J ends were trimmed by 9 bases and 0 bases, with 18 bases remaining between them. Looked up from germline, CDR1 is MNHEY and CDR2 is SMNVEV (reference sequence). This CDR3 reads CARGKRQALSYEQYF. In DNA form, the CDR3 reads TGTGCCAGAGGGAAGAGACAGGCCCTCTCCTACGAGCAGTACTTC.

The genes are TRBV4-3 and TRBJ1-4; D is perhaps TRBD1 (6 bases). The ends were cut back, 0 bases at V and 3 bases at J, with 11 bases in the middle. CDR1 is LGHNA and CDR2 is YSLEER in the germline V gene. The CDR3 runs to 16 residues. The CDR3 loop reads CASSQEGGGANEKLFF. The DNA for the CDR3 is TGCGCCAGCAGCCAAGAGGGAGGGGGGGCTAATGAAAAACTGTTTTTT.

The chain is built from TRBV28 and TRBJ2-7, with 8 positions matching TRBD1. There are 15 residues in the CDR3. J lost 6 bases, V lost 4 bases, and 11 bases had no gene match. The germline V gene encodes CDR1 MDHEN and CDR2 SYDVKM. The CDR3 sequence: CASSSTDRARGEQYF. The DNA of the CDR3 is TGTGCCAGCAGTTCGACGGACAGGGCCAGGGGCGAGCAGTACTTC.